One and the same sample provided the 28 T cell receptor beta chains below, sequenced in a study of blood T cell repertoires in COVID-19. The protocol was immunoSEQ multiplex PCR, while the TCRdb copy is restricted to in-frame clones and leaves out a portion. The table has roughly 110,000 clones, around 88% seen once; the top ten hold about 18%. The sequencing input was peripheral blood. These receptors all stem from a human donor with acute or convalescent COVID-19. The donor label of this sample is uncertain.

The chain joins TRBV5-6 to TRBJ1-2; TRBD1 agrees at 8 bases. V was pared by 6 bases and J by 4 bases, with 8 bases of the junction left unmatched. The CDR3 covers 14 residues. Germline loops: CDR1 SGHDT, CDR2 YYEEEE. CDR3 sequence: CASIRQGSFYGYTF. CDR3 DNA sequence: TGTGCCAGCATCCGACAGGGGAGTTTCTATGGCTACACCTTC.

The chain carries TRBV7-2 and TRBJ2-5, with 11 bases that match TRBD2. Germline CDR1 reads SGHTA; CDR2 reads FQGNSA. The CDR3 totals 15 residues. J gave up 5 bases and V 6 bases, and 8 bases lay outside the gene matches. The CDR3 DNA follows: TGTGCCAGCAGTAGCGGGGGGGCTACCCGTGAGACCCAGTACTTC. Its protein product is CASSSGGATRETQYF.

The chain uses TRBV9 and TRBJ2-1; no clear D. Deletions cut 1 base from V and 5 bases from J, with 4 bases between. Germline loops: CDR1 SGDLS, CDR2 YYNGEE. The CDR3 has 12 residues. The CDR3 spells CASSVYNNEQFF. The DNA of the CDR3 is TGTGCCAGCAGCGTATATAACAATGAGCAGTTCTTC.

The rearrangement uses TRBV7-2 and TRBJ1-2, with 10 bases identical to TRBD1. This CDR3 contains 15 residues. V shed 5 bases and J 7 bases; nucleotides not matched to a gene: 10. Germline values: CDR1 SGHTA, CDR2 FQGNSA. In DNA, the CDR3 is TGTGCCAGCAGCCCCATGGGACAGGGGTTGGTTGGCTACACCTTC. The encoded protein is CASSPMGQGLVGYTF.

The chain employs TRBV6-5 and TRBJ2-7, with D perhaps matching TRBD1 (5 bases). V lost 0 bases to trimming and J lost 4 bases, with 10 bases between them. Germline CDR1 MNHEY, CDR2 SVGAGI. The CDR3 covers 14 residues. The CDR3 DNA reads TGTGCCAGCAGTTACTCGAACAGGAATTACGAGCAGTACTTC. As protein: CASSYSNRNYEQYF.

The rearrangement joins TRBV7-9 to TRBJ2-1; 9 nucleotides match TRBD2. In germline, CDR1 is SEHNR, CDR2 FQNEAQ (reference sequence). The CDR3 length is 15 residues. The trim removed 4 bases at V and 3 bases at J, leaving 4 bases unmatched. CDR3 amino acids: CASSSKAGGYNEQFF. In DNA, the CDR3 is TGTGCCAGCAGCTCAAAAGCGGGAGGCTACAATGAGCAGTTCTTC.

V and J are TRBV7-3 and TRBJ2-5, with TRBD1 matching 7 bases. Unmatched junction bases numbered 4, after V lost 6 bases and J lost 3 bases. The length of the CDR3 is 13 residues. The germline CDR1 and CDR2 sequences are SGHTA and FQGTGA. The CDR3 DNA reads TGTGCCAGCAGAGCTACAGGGGAAGAGACCCAGTACTTC. This sequence encodes CASRATGEETQYF. The entire variable domain, with the rest obtained from reference TRBV7-3 and TRBJ2-5, is as follows: GAGVSQTPSNKVTEKGKYVELRCDPISGHTALYWYRQSLGQGPEFLIYFQGTGAADDSGLPNDRFFAVRPEGSVSTLKIQRTERGDSAVYLCASRATGEETQYFGPGTRLLVL.

This chain joins TRBV19 and TRBJ1-3, with unresolved D. This CDR3 region has 15 residues. CDR1 and CDR2 from the germline V gene are LNHDA and SQIVND (reference sequence). Trimming took off 5 bases at V and 1 base at J, with 12 bases between the two ends. The CDR3 spells CASSPRTTSGNTIYF. The CDR3 DNA sequence: TGTGCCAGTAGTCCACGGACTACTTCTGGAAACACCATATATTTT.

The chain is built from TRBV15 and TRBJ1-3; D remains unclear. The CDR3 is 14 amino acids. V dropped 5 bases and J dropped 0 bases, with 8 bases sitting between them. Germline CDR1 LNHNV, CDR2 YYDKDF (reference sequence). The CDR3 reads CATSGSYSGNTIYF. The CDR3 nucleotides are TGTGCCACCAGCGGCTCGTACTCTGGAAACACCATATATTTT. Full variable domain (rest looked up from reference TRBV15 and TRBJ1-3): DAMVIQNPRYQVTQFGKPVTLSCSQTLNHNVMYWYQQKSSQAPKLLFHYYDKDFNNEADTPDNFQSRRPNTSFCFLDIRSPGLGDTAMYLCATSGSYSGNTIYFGEGSWLTVV.

Regarding this clone: Other DNA sequences from this sample encode an identical CDR3 as well. The chain is built from TRBV6-1 and TRBJ2-5, with D perhaps TRBD2 (7 bases). The CDR3 loop spans 16 amino acids. V lost 2 bases and J 1 base, leaving 14 bases between the germline ends. The V gene's germline CDR1 is MNHNS and CDR2 SASEGT. DNA for the CDR3: TGTGCCAGCAGTGAACTTGGCGGGGGCCCCCAAGAGACCCAGTACTTC. Protein sequence: CASSELGGGPQETQYF.

The V call is TRBV5-6, the J call TRBJ1-2; no firm D call. The CDR3 is 12 residues long. CDR1 SGHDT and CDR2 YYEEEE come from the germline V gene. The V end lost 4 bases, the J end lost 0 bases, and 4 bases lay between the germline ends. CDR3: CASSGTNYGYTF. CDR3 nucleotide sequence: TGTGCCAGCAGCGGCACTAACTATGGCTACACCTTC.

This clone was observed a single time. The V call is TRBV6-2 or TRBV6-3, the J call TRBJ1-4; D remains ambiguous. The CDR3 is made up of 15 amino acids. Germline V lookup: CDR1 MNHEY, CDR2 SVGEGT. V was clipped by 2 bases and J by 8 bases, with 15 bases between them. In nucleotides, the CDR3 is TGTGCCAGCAGTTACGCTTCGGTTCGAGGGGAAAAACTGTTTTTT. It yields the protein CASSYASVRGEKLFF.

This clone was found once. The chain couples TRBV28 to TRBJ1-1; D is unclear. V lost 5 bases, J lost 4 bases, and 11 bases lay in between. The CDR3 totals 13 residues. The germline V gene encodes CDR1 MDHEN and CDR2 SYDVKM. CDR3: CASSRSTFTEAFF. The CDR3 DNA is TGTGCCAGCAGTCGGTCGACATTCACTGAAGCTTTCTTT.

The genes are TRBV30 and TRBJ1-6; D not resolved. There are 13 residues in the CDR3. Germline loops: CDR1 GTSNPN, CDR2 SVGIG (reference sequence). The V end lost 2 bases, the J end lost 9 bases, and 11 bases lay between the germline ends. CDR3 residues: CAWSKRTGSPLHF. In DNA, the CDR3 is TGTGCCTGGAGTAAGCGAACGGGTTCACCCCTCCACTTT.

The gene calls are TRBV18 and TRBJ1-2, with D possibly TRBD1 on 5 matching bases. Trimming took 5 bases from V and 4 from J, leaving 17 bases between them. This CDR3 has 15 amino acids. CDR1 KGHSH and CDR2 LQKENI come from the germline V gene. CDR3 protein: CASSDGLHGGYGYTF. As DNA, the CDR3 is TGTGCCAGCTCAGACGGGCTTCACGGGGGCTATGGCTACACCTTC.

DNA of the CDR3: TGTGCTAGTGTTCCCGGCCAGGGGTTTAACTATGGCTACACCTTC. Translating gives CASVPGQGFNYGYTF. The chain carries TRBV12-5 and TRBJ1-2; D is possibly TRBD1 (6 bases). This CDR3 has 15 amino acids. CDR1 and CDR2 from the germline V gene are LGHNT and FRNRAP. Between the trimmed V and J ends, which lost 7 bases and 1 base, there was a span of 16 bases. Complete variable domain (other parts from reference TRBV12-5 and TRBJ1-2): DARVTQTPRHKVTEMGQEVTMRCQPILGHNTVFWYRQTMMQGLELLAYFRNRAPLDDSGMPKDRFSAEMPDATLATLKIQPSEPRDSAVYFCASVPGQGFNYGYTFGSGTRLTVV.

The chain has TRBV2 and TRBJ1-1; 8 bases match TRBD1. The germline V gene encodes CDR1 SNHLY and CDR2 FYNNEI. The CDR3 length is 15 residues. V lost 4 bases, J lost 6 bases, and 10 bases stayed unmatched. The CDR3 spells CASSVLRQGAAEAFF. CDR3 in DNA: TGTGCCAGCAGTGTACTTAGGCAGGGGGCCGCTGAAGCTTTCTTT.

This chain joins TRBV27 and TRBJ2-7; perhaps TRBD2 as D (5 bases). V dropped 5 bases and J dropped 4 bases, with 15 bases sitting between them. Germline-derived CDR1 and CDR2 are MNHEY and SMNVEV (reference sequence). The CDR3 extends over 14 amino acids. The CDR3 DNA is TGTGCCAGCAGTCGTAGAGGGATTTCATACGAGCAGTACTTC. Its protein product is CASSRRGISYEQYF.

The V and J genes are TRBV7-9 and TRBJ2-2; 12 nucleotides match TRBD2. The CDR3 is 15 residues long. Losses at the gene ends were 4 bases for V and 6 bases for J; bases not matched to a gene: 3. CDR1 and CDR2 (germline): SEHNR, FQNEAQ (reference sequence). In DNA form, the CDR3 reads TGTGCCAGCAGCTCCGGACTAGCGGGGTCCGGGGAGCTGTTTTTT. As protein: CASSSGLAGSGELFF. The full variable domain, its missing parts supplied by reference TRBV7-9 and TRBJ2-2, is DTGVSQNPRHKITKRGQNVTFRCDPISEHNRLYWYRQTLGQGPEFLTYFQNEAQLEKSRLLSDRFSAERPKGSFSTLEIQRTEQGDSAMYLCASSSGLAGSGELFFGEGSRLTVL.

V is TRBV7-2 and J is TRBJ2-3; weak D call: TRBD2 (5 bases). The germline gives CDR1 SGHTA, CDR2 FQGNSA. The CDR3 sequence is 17 residues long. V was cut by 5 bases and J by 0 bases, with 18 bases left in between. The CDR3: CASSAASGPASTDTQYF. CDR3 nucleotide sequence: TGTGCCAGCAGCGCAGCCAGCGGTCCTGCTAGCACAGATACGCAGTATTTT.

The V and J genes are TRBV5-1 and TRBJ1-1; the D is unclear. The ends were cut back, 1 base at V and 3 bases at J, with 7 bases in the middle. The CDR3 is 13 amino acids. Germline CDR1 SGHRS, CDR2 YFSETQ. CDR3 nucleotide sequence: TGCGCCAGCAGCTTGTACGGGGACACTGAAGCTTTCTTT. This gives the protein CASSLYGDTEAFF.

The V call is TRBV7-9, the J call TRBJ1-1; possible D gene TRBD1, 5 bases. Germline CDR1 reads SEHNR; CDR2 reads FQNEAQ (reference sequence). The CDR3 consists of 13 residues. Trimming removed 1 base from V and 7 bases from J, with 10 bases in between. The CDR3 coding sequence is TGTGCCAGCAGCTTAGAACAGGCCCATGAAGCTTTCTTT. Amino acids: CASSLEQAHEAFF. The full variable domain, completed using reference TRBV7-9 and TRBJ1-1, is DTGVSQNPRHKITKRGQNVTFRCDPISEHNRLYWYRQTLGQGPEFLTYFQNEAQLEKSRLLSDRFSAERPKGSFSTLEIQRTEQGDSAMYLCASSLEQAHEAFFGQGTRLTVV.

The CDR3 bases are TGTGCCAGCAGCTTGGTGGGGGCCCGGGGCGGGGAGCTGTTTTTT. This translates into CASSLVGARGGELFF. V and J are TRBV7-3 and TRBJ2-2; possibly TRBD1 for D (6 bases). The V gene lost 3 bases and the J gene lost 7 bases, with 15 bases spanning the gap. Germline lookup yields CDR1 SGHTA and CDR2 FQGTGA. CDR3 length equals 15 residues.

The V call is TRBV28, the J call TRBJ2-7; TRBD1 agrees at 12 bases. Germline trimming cut 8 bases from V and 7 bases from J; bases unmatched to any gene: 15. Germline assignment: CDR1 MDHEN and CDR2 SYDVKM. The CDR3 has 16 amino acids. Here the CDR3 DNA reads TGTGCCAGCGGCCCCCTACCGGGACAGGGGGCGCAGGAGCAGTACTTC. This gives the protein CASGPLPGQGAQEQYF.

V is TRBV4-1 and J is TRBJ2-3, with 7 bases matching TRBD1. V shed 0 bases and J 2 bases; nucleotides not matched to a gene: 5. The germline V gene has CDR1 MGHRA and CDR2 YSYEKL. The CDR3 runs 16 residues. The CDR3 sequence: CASSQDRDRATDTQYF. CDR3 bases: TGCGCCAGCAGCCAAGATCGAGACAGGGCCACAGATACGCAGTATTTT.

This clone was seen only once. CDR3 DNA: TGTGCCAGCAGCTATACCTACGAGCAGTACTTC. It is translated as CASSYTYEQYF. The chain is built from TRBV27 and TRBJ2-7; D not certain. Germline lookup yields CDR1 MNHEY and CDR2 SMNVEV (reference sequence). This CDR3 region has 11 residues. V was trimmed by 6 bases and J by 2 bases, leaving 5 bases between them.

The chain uses TRBV9 and TRBJ1-3; possibly TRBD1 for D (6 bases). Germline V gene lookup returns CDR1 SGDLS and CDR2 YYNGEE. The germline V and J ends were trimmed by 0 bases and 3 bases, with 13 bases remaining between them. This CDR3 spans 16 amino acids. In DNA, the CDR3 is TGTGCCAGCAGCGTAGTTCCGGACAGAATTGGAAACACCATATATTTT. Its protein is CASSVVPDRIGNTIYF.

The chain uses TRBV5-4 and TRBJ2-2; 8 bases match TRBD1. J was trimmed by 7 bases and V by 4 bases; bases with no gene match: 12. Germline V gene data show CDR1 as SGHNT and CDR2 as YYREEE (reference sequence). The CDR3 has 16 residues. CDR3 sequence reads: CASSPPGSGTGGELFF. CDR3 DNA: TGTGCCAGCAGCCCCCCGGGTTCCGGGACAGGCGGGGAGCTGTTTTTT.